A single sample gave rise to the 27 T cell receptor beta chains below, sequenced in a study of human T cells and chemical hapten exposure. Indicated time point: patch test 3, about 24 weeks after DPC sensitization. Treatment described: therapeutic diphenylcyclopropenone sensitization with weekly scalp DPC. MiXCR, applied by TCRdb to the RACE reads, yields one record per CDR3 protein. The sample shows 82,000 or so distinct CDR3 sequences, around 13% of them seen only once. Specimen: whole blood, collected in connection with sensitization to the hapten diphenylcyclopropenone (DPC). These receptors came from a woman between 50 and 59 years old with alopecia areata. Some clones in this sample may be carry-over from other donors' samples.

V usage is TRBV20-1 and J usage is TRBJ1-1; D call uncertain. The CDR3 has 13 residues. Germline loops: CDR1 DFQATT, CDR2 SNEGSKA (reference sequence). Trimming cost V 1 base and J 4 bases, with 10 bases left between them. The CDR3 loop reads CSARVHVSTEAFF. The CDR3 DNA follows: TGCAGTGCTAGAGTCCACGTTAGCACTGAAGCTTTCTTT.

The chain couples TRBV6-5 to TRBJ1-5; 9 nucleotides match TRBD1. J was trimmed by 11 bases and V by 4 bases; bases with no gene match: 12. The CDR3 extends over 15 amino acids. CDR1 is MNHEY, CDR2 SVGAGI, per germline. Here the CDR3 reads CASSSPRDRERAQHF. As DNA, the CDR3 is TGTGCCAGCAGTTCACCCCGGGACAGGGAACGAGCCCAGCATTTT.

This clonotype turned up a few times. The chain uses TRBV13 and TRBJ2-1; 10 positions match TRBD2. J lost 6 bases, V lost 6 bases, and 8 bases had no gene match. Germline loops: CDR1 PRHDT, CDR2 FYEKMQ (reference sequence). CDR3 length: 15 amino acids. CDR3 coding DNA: TGTGCCAGCAGACCCGGACTAGCGGCTTCCAATGAGCAGTTCTTC. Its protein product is CASRPGLAASNEQFF.

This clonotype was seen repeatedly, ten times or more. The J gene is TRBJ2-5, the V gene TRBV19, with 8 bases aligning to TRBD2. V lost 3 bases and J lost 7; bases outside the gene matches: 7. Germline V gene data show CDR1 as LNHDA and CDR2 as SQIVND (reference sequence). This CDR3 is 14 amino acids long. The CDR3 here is CASSIAGLDATQYF. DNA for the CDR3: TGTGCCAGTAGTATTGCGGGACTAGATGCGACCCAGTACTTC.

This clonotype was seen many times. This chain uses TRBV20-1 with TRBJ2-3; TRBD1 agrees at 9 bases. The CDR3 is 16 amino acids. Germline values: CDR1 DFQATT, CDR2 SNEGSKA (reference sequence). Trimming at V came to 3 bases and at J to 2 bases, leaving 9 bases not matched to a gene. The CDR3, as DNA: TGCAGTGCTAGGGCCCTAGGGGACAGGGTCACAGATACGCAGTATTTT. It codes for CSARALGDRVTDTQYF.

The CDR3 nucleotides are TGTGCCAGCAGCTTGACAGGGGCCCCTGGGATAGCTTTCTTT. Amino acids: CASSLTGAPGIAFF. The chain uses TRBV5-6 and TRBJ1-1; TRBD1 aligns across 7 bases. This CDR3 spans 14 amino acids. The germline CDR1 and CDR2 sequences are SGHDT and YYEEEE. J was trimmed by 10 bases and V by 1 base; bases with no gene match: 10.

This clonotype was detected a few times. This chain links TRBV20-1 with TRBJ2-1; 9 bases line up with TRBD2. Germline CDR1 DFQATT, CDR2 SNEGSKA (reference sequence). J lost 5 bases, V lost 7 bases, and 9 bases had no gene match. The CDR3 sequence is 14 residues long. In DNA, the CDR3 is TGCAGTGTTCCGACTAGCGGAAGGAACAATGAGCAGTTCTTC. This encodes CSVPTSGRNNEQFF.

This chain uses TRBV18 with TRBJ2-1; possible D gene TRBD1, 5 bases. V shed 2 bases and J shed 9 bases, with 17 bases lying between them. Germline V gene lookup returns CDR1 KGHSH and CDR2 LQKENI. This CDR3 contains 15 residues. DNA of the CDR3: TGTGCCAGCTCACCAACGGCAGGGTCCCTGGTTGAGCAGTTCTTC. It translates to CASSPTAGSLVEQFF.

CDR3 protein: CASSRTRHNRGLTYEQYF. The DNA for the CDR3 is TGTGCCAGCAGCCGCACCCGACATAACAGGGGCCTCACCTACGAGCAGTACTTC. The V gene is TRBV7-2, the J gene TRBJ2-7; 7 bases are a match to TRBD1. The CDR3 extends over 18 amino acids. V shed 5 bases and J 2 bases; nucleotides not matched to a gene: 18. Looked up from germline, CDR1 is SGHTA and CDR2 is FQGNSA. Full variable domain (remainder filled in from reference TRBV7-2 and TRBJ2-7): GAGVSQSPSNKVTEKGKDVELRCDPISGHTALYWYRQSLGQGLEFLIYFQGNSAPDKSGLPSDRFSAERTGGSVSTLTIQRTQQEDSAVYLCASSRTRHNRGLTYEQYFGPGTRLTVT.

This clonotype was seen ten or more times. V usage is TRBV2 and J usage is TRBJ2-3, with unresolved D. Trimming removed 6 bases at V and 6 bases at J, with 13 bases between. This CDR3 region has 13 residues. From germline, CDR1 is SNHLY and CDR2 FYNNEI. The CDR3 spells CASRGPGEDTQYF. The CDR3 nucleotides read TGTGCCAGCAGAGGGCCAGGCGAGGATACGCAGTATTTT.

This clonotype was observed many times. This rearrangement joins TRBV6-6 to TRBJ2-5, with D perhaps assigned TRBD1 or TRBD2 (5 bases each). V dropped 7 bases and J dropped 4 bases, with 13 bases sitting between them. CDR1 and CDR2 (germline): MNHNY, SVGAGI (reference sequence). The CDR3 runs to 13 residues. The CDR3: CASTYRGVETQYF. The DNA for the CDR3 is TGTGCCAGCACCTATAGAGGGGTAGAGACCCAGTACTTC.

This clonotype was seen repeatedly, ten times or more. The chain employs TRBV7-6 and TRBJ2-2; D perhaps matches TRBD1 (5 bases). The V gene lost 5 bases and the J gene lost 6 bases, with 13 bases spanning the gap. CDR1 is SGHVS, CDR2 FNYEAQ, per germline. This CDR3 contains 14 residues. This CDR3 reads CASSPGSSPGELFF. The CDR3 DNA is TGTGCCAGCAGCCCAGGGTCCTCCCCCGGGGAGCTGTTTTTT.

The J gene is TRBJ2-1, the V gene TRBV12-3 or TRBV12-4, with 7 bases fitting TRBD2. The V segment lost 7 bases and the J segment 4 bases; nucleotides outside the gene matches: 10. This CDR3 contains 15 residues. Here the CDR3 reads CASIRGTTPYNEQFF. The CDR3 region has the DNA TGTGCCAGCATCCGGGGGACTACTCCTTACAATGAGCAGTTCTTC.

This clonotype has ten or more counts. CDR3: CSVRTSGAYEQYF. The CDR3 coding sequence is TGCAGCGTACGGACTAGCGGGGCCTACGAGCAGTACTTC. The chain couples TRBV29-1 to TRBJ2-7; 12 bases map to TRBD2. V lost 6 bases, J lost 2 bases, and 2 bases stayed unmatched. CDR1 is SQVTM and CDR2 is ANQGSEA in the germline V gene. There are 13 residues in the CDR3.

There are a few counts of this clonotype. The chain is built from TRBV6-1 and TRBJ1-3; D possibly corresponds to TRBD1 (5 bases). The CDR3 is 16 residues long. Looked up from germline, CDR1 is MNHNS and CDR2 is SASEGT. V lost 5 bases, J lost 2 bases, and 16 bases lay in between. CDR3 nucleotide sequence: TGTGCCAGCAGTCCCTCCGGCGGGGCCCCTGGAAACACCATATATTTT. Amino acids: CASSPSGGAPGNTIYF.

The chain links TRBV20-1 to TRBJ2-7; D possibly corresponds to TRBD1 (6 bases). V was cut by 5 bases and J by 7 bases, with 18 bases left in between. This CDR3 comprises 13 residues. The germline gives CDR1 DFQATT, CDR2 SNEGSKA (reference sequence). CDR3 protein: CSAEDRGYGEQYF. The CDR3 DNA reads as TGCAGTGCTGAGGACAGAGGCTACGGAGAGCAGTACTTC.

The CDR3 DNA sequence: TGTGCCAGCAGCTTAGGACCCCGGGACAAGAAAGAGACCCAGTACTTC. It codes for CASSLGPRDKKETQYF. V gene TRBV11-3 combines with J gene TRBJ2-5; D may be TRBD1 (6 bases). CDR3 length: 16 residues. CDR1 SGHNT and CDR2 YENEEA come from the germline V gene. V gave up 1 base and J gave up 3 bases, with 15 bases separating them.

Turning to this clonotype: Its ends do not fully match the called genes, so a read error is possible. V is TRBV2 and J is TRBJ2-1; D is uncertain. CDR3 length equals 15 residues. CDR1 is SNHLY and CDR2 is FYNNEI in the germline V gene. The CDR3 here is CASREETSSYNEQFF. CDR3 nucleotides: TGTGCCAGCAGGGAAGAAACGAGCTCCTACAATGAGCAGTTCTTC.

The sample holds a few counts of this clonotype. The CDR3: CASRLVTDTQYF. CDR3 DNA sequence: TGTGCCAGCAGGCTGGTCACAGATACGCAGTATTTT. The chain uses TRBV2 and TRBJ2-3, with D unclear. The ends were cut back, 6 bases at V and 2 bases at J, with 6 bases in the middle. The CDR3 consists of 12 residues. Germline V CDR1 and CDR2: SNHLY, FYNNEI.

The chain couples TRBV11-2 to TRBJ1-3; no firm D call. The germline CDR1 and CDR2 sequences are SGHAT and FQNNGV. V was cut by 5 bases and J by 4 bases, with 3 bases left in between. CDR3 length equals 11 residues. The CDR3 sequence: CASSRGNTIYF. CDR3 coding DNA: TGTGCCAGCAGCAGAGGAAACACCATATATTTT.

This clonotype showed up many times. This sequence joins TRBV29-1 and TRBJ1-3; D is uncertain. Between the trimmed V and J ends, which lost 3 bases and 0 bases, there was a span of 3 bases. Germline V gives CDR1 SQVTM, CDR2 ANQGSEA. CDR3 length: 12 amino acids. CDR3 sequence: CSVDSSGNTIYF. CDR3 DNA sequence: TGCAGCGTTGACAGCTCTGGAAACACCATATATTTT. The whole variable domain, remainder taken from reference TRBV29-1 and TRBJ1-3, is SAVISQKPSRDICQRGTSLTIQCQVDSQVTMMFWYRQQPGQSLTLIATANQGSEATYESGFVIDKFPISRPNLTFSTLTVSNMSPEDSSIYLCSVDSSGNTIYFGEGSWLTVV.

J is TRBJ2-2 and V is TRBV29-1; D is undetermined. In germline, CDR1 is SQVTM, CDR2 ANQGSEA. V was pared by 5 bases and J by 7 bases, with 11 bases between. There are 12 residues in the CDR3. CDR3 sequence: CSVKDGDGELFF. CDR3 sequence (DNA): TGCAGCGTTAAGGACGGTGACGGGGAGCTGTTTTTT.

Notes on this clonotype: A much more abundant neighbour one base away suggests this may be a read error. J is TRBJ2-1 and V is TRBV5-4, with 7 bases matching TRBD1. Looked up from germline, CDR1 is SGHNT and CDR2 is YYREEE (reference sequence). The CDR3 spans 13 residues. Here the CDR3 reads CASSIHRGNEQLF. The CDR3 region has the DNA TGTGCCAGCAGCATACACAGGGGCAATGAGCAGCTCTTC.

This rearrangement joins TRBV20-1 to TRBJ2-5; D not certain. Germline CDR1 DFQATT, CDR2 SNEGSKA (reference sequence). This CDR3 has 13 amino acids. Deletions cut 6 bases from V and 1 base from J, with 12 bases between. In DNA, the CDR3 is TGCAGTGCCCCCTTACCCTTCCAAGAGACCCAGTACTTC. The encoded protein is CSAPLPFQETQYF.

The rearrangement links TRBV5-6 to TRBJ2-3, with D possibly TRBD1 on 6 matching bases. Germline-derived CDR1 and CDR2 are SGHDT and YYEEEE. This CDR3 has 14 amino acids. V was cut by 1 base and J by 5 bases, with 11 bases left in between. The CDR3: CASSLSVGGDTQYF. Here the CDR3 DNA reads TGTGCCAGCAGCTTGTCCGTAGGGGGAGATACGCAGTATTTT.

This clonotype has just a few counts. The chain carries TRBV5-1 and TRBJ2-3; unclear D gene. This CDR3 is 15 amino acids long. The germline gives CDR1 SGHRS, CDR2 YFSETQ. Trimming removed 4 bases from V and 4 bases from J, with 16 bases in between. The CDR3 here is CASSLMTPAADTQYF. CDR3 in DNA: TGCGCCAGCAGCCTTATGACCCCCGCAGCAGATACGCAGTATTTT.

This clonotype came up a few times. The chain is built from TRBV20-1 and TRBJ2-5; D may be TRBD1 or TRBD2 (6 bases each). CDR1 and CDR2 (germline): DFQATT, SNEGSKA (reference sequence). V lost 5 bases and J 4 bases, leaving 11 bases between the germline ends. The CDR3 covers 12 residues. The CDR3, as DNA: TGCAGTGCTGAGGGGGGAGGAGAGACCCAGTACTTC. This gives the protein CSAEGGGETQYF.